This TCR beta chain derives from a study of T cell changes during pregnancy in multiple sclerosis. This table comes from immunoSEQ multiplex PCR, and its TCRdb copy is limited to in-frame clones, with some not included. The profile shows around 51,000 clones, 90% to 95% of them singletons. The CDR3 has 15 residues. The ends were cut back, 5 bases at V and 6 bases at J, with 17 bases in the middle. Germline CDR1 is MNHNS and CDR2 is SASEGT. The chain combines TRBV6-1 with TRBJ2-1; maybe TRBD2 (6 bases). Sequences were derived from peripheral blood, sampled in the second trimester of pregnancy. This TCR was sampled from a female donor with multiple sclerosis, enrolled in a pregnancy study. The CDR3 reads CASSSGGPQFNEQFF. The CDR3 nucleotides read TGTGCCAGCAGTTCCGGAGGGCCTCAATTCAATGAGCAGTTCTTC.